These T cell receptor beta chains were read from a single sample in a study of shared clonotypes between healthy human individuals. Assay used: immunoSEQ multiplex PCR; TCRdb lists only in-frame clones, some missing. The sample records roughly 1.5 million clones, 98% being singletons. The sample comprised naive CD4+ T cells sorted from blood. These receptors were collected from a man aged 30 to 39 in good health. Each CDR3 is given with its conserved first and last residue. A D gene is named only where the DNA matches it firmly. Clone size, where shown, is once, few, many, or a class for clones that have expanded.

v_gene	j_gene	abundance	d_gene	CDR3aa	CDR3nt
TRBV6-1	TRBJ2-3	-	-	CASGRSPSTDTQYF	TGTGCCAGCGGACGCTCACCTAGCACAGATACGCAGTATTTT
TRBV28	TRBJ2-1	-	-	CASSFAPGRGSRSSYNEQFF	TGTGCCAGCAGTTTCGCCCCGGGCAGGGGTTCCCGGAGCTCCTACAATGAGCAGTTCTTC
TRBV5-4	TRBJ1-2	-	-	CASSLDGSYGYTF	TGTGCCAGCAGCTTGGACGGCAGCTATGGCTACACCTTC
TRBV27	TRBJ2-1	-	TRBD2	CASSLISGIQFF	TGTGCCAGCAGTTTGATTAGCGGGATTCAGTTCTTC
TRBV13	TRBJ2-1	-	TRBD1	CASSRPLAGGNEQFF	TGTGCCAGCAGCCGCCCTTTAGCAGGGGGCAATGAGCAGTTCTTC
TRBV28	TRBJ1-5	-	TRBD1	CASRDTGAHRPQHF	TGTGCCAGCAGAGATACAGGGGCGCATCGGCCCCAGCATTTT
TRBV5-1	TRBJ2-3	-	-	CASSLRNAGSQDTQYF	TGCGCCAGCAGCTTGAGGAATGCCGGGTCCCAAGATACGCAGTATTTT
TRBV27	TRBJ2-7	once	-	CASSTPPGEQYF	TGTGCCAGCAGTACCCCCCCCGGAGAGCAGTACTTC
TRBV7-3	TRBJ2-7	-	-	CASSFHLNYEQYF	TGTGCCAGCAGCTTTCATCTGAACTACGAGCAGTACTTC
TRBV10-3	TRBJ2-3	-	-	CAISEGQNTDTQYF	TGTGCCATCAGTGAGGGACAGAACACAGATACGCAGTATTTT
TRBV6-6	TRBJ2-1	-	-	CASSRPGEDYNEQFF	TGTGCCAGCAGCCGTCCGGGGGAGGACTACAATGAGCAGTTCTTC
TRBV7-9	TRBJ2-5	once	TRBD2	CASSQEGRIAGLETQYF	TGTGCCAGCAGCCAAGAAGGGCGGATAGCGGGACTAGAGACCCAGTACTTC
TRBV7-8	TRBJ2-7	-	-	CASSFSLSYEQYF	TGTGCCAGCAGCTTCTCACTATCCTACGAGCAGTACTTC
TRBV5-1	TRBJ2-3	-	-	CASSRGASTDTQYF	TGCGCCAGCAGCCGAGGGGCTAGCACAGATACGCAGTATTTT
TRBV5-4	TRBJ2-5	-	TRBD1	CASSHWDRGRETQYF	TGTGCCAGCAGCCACTGGGACAGGGGGCGAGAGACCCAGTACTTC
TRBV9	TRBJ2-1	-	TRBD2	CASTPPGLAFHEQFF	TGTGCCAGCACCCCTCCGGGACTAGCGTTCCATGAGCAGTTCTTC
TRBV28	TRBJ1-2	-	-	CASSLPNRTGYTF	TGTGCCAGCAGCCTCCCCAACAGGACTGGCTACACCTTC
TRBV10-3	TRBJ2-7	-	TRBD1	CAISSIDRAYEQYF	TGTGCCATCAGTAGCATCGACAGGGCCTACGAGCAGTACTTC
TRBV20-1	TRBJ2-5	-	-	CSAGQLETQYF	TGCAGTGCAGGACAGTTAGAGACCCAGTACTTC
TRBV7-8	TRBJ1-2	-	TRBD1	CASSLQGQGDYGYTF	TGTGCCAGCAGCTTACAAGGACAGGGAGATTATGGCTACACCTTC
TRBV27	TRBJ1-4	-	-	CASSFRGLGEKLFF	TGTGCCAGCAGTTTTAGGGGGTTAGGAGAAAAACTGTTTTTT
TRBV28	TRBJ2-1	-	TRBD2	CASSLTRTSGREQFF	TGTGCCAGCAGTTTAACGAGGACTAGCGGTCGAGAGCAGTTCTTC
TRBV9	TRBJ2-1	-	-	CASSVVPDNEQFF	TGTGCCAGCAGCGTAGTACCAGACAATGAGCAGTTCTTC
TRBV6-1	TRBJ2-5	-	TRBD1	CASSLGTGQETQYF	TGTGCCAGCAGTCTAGGGACAGGCCAAGAGACCCAGTACTTC
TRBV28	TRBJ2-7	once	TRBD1	CASFSGTGPYEQYF	TGTGCCAGCTTCTCCGGGACAGGGCCCTACGAGCAGTACTTC
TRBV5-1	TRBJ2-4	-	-	CASNNEVSENIQYF	TGCGCCAGTAATAATGAAGTATCGGAAAACATTCAGTACTTC
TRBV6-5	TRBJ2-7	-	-	CASGQKPYEQYF	TGTGCCAGCGGGCAGAAACCCTACGAGCAGTACTTC
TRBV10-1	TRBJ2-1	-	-	CASSESFGQRANEQFF	TGCGCCAGCAGTGAGTCATTTGGACAAAGGGCGAATGAGCAGTTCTTC
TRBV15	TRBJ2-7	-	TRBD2	CATRGLAGGTYEQYF	TGTGCCACCAGAGGGCTAGCGGGAGGCACCTACGAGCAGTACTTC
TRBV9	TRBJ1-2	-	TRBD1	CASSLLSRTGNGYTF	TGTGCCAGCAGCCTACTGTCACGGACAGGGAATGGCTACACCTTC
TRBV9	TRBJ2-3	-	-	CASSVDGTDTQYF	TGTGCCAGCAGCGTAGACGGCACAGATACGCAGTATTTT
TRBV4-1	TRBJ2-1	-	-	CASSFVRDEQFF	TGCGCCAGCAGTTTTGTTCGGGATGAGCAGTTCTTC
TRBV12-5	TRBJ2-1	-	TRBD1	CASGLSGTGYFF	TGTGCTAGTGGTTTGTCTGGGACAGGGTACTTCTTC